Sequencing of this TCR beta chain was carried out in a study of blood T cell repertoires in COVID-19 (dated by TCRdb to the early 2020s). The study in broad terms: Collaborator samples came from the United States, Italy and Spain and covered acute and convalescent phases of COVID-19. A freely available public database, intended as a resource for researchers studying the immune response to SARS-CoV-2, is where the repertoires were released. Subjects who had been exposed to COVID-19, were actively infected with it, or had recovered from it provided the deeply sampled blood TCRbeta repertoires that made up the dataset. The prospective study material was composed of cDNA or gDNA derived from T cells, B-cell-depleted T cells, or PBMCs. Samples were obtained from the ongoing ImmuneRACE study (first 160 participants) and from 1,254 subjects provided by 6 global collaborators. HLA class I and class II types, where available, came from metadata supplied by the sample provider rather than from assay-based typing. A de-identified subject ID, COVID-19 status, age in years and sex were almost always included in the sample metadata.

Beyond this particular receptor, the publication reports: The amount of clinical and demographic metadata varied by source and participant and was provided uncurated.

TCRbeta CDR3 regions were amplified from genomic DNA using the immunoSEQ Assay, a bias-controlled multiplex PCR. The authors' pipeline ran thus. The number of nucleated cells in each sample was estimated from the amplification of reference gene primers within the assay. To quantify the absolute abundance of each unique TCRbeta CDR3 rearrangement, sequence reads were collapsed and filtered. Productive Simpson clonality was computed per sample as the square root of Simpson's diversity index over productive rearrangements. Not all clones reach the TCRdb copy of this immuneACCESS table, which keeps in-frame sequences only. Checked studies attribute under half of the gap to unresolved V genes and leave the rest unexplained. The V and J calls and clone size were taken over from that table, and D and trimming were inferred from the DNA. This sample is represented by some 260,000 clones; approximately 86% of them were singletons. Around 1.5% of the sample rests with the top ten.

The germline V gene provides CDR1 SGHTA and CDR2 FQGNSA. Compared with germline, V lacks 5 bases and J lacks 4 bases; bases without a gene match: 4. The CDR3 sequence holds 14 residues, the cysteine and phenylalanine included. Only the CDR3 region is kept as DNA, spanning 42 bases read in frame from base 1. Details on this clone: What this receptor recognizes is not known. The sample holds no much larger clone one base away, and base qualities are not on file.

Whole blood was collected in K2EDTA tubes by collaborating institutions according to the institutions' own protocols. For TCRbeta analysis, collaborators shipped samples as frozen whole blood, isolated PBMCs, or DNA extracted from either of those sample types. Sequenced material: peripheral blood. This sequence uses TRBV7-2 and TRBJ2-5; a stretch of 10 junction bases matches TRBD1. This clonotype was obtained from a man older than 75 with acute or convalescent COVID-19. CDR3 sequence: CASSKDRGGETQYF. The DNA reads TGTGCCAGCAGCAAGGACAGGGGGGGAGAGACCCAGTACTTC.